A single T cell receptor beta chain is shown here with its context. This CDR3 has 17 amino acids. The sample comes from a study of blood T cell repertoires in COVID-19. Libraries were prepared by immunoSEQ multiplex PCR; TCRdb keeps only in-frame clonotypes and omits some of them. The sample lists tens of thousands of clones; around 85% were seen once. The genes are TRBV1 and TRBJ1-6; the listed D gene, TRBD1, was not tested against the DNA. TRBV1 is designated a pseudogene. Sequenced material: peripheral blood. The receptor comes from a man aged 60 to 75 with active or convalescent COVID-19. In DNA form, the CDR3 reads TGCACCAGCAGCCAACCTCTCGGCCGGGACAGGGGCCTACCCCTCCACTTT. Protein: CTSSQPLGRDRGLPLHF.